A selection of T cell receptor beta chains follows, all from one sample in a study of blood T cells in healthy people across ages. Via MiXCR, TCRdb re-called the 5' RACE reads, giving one row per CDR3 protein. This sample has hundreds of thousands of distinct CDR3 sequences, with over 45% found just once. The sample was blood. The receptors stem from a young man in good health. Both conserved end residues are part of each CDR3. A D gene is named only where the DNA matches it firmly. For some rows the clone size is stated as once, few or many, or as a class when expanded; others skip it.

TRBD1 | TRBJ2-5 | - | TRBV20-1 | TGCAGTGCTAGGTCAGGGGGAGAAGAGACCCAGTACTTC | CSARSGGEETQYF
- | TRBJ2-5 | - | TRBV6-2/TRBV6-3 | TGTGCCAGCAGTTACTCTAACCCGATTACAGGGAATGAGCAGTACTTC | CASSYSNPITGNEQYF
TRBD1 | TRBJ1-4 | - | TRBV6-4 | TGTGCCAGCAGCCGACAGGGCCCTAATGAAAAACTGTTTTTT | CASSRQGPNEKLFF
- | TRBJ2-2 | - | TRBV7-6 | TGTGCCAGCAGTGATAGCGGTCCAGAAACTACCGGGGAGCTGTTTTTT | CASSDSGPETTGELFF
- | TRBJ1-2 | - | TRBV9 | TGTGCCAGCAGCGCCGAAAGGAACTATGGCTACACCTTC | CASSAERNYGYTF
- | TRBJ1-1 | - | TRBV5-1 | TGCGCCAGCAGCTTGGGGGCAGGGAAATATGAAGCTTTCTTT | CASSLGAGKYEAFF
TRBD2 | TRBJ2-1 | - | TRBV7-2 | TGTGCCAGCAGCCCCGGGGGGGTAGTAAATGAGCAGTTCTTC | CASSPGGVVNEQFF
- | TRBJ2-3 | - | TRBV29-1 | TGCAGCGTGGCCGGGGTAGAAACAGATACGCAGTATTTT | CSVAGVETDTQYF
TRBD1 | TRBJ2-7 | - | TRBV20-1 | TGCAGTGCGAACCGGGACAGGGGGTACGAGCAGTACTTC | CSANRDRGYEQYF
TRBD2 | TRBJ2-1 | - | TRBV4-3 | TGCGCCAGCAGCCAAGGTGTAGCGGGATTCTACAATGAGCAGTTCTTC | CASSQGVAGFYNEQFF
- | TRBJ1-1 | - | TRBV20-1 | TGCAGTGCTAGAGATATCCGGGGCATGAACACTGAAGCTTTCTTT | CSARDIRGMNTEAFF
- | TRBJ1-2 | - | TRBV29-1 | TGCAGCGACGAGGGTCGCAGGGATGGCTACACCTTC | CSDEGRRDGYTF
- | TRBJ2-1 | - | TRBV20-1 | TGCAGTGCTAGGTGGCCCAACAAGGGGGTTTACAATGAGCAGTTCTTC | CSARWPNKGVYNEQFF
- | TRBJ2-7 | few | TRBV6-5 | TGTGCCAGCATAAAGGCAGACTACGAGCAGTACTTC | CASIKADYEQYF
- | TRBJ2-5 | - | TRBV20-1 | TGCAGTGCTAGAGGGACAGCAAAAGACAATGAGCAGTACTTC | CSARGTAKDNEQYF
- | TRBJ2-4 | - | TRBV6-5 | TGTGCCAGCAGTTACGGAGGAGGGGGAAACATTCAGTACTTC | CASSYGGGGNIQYF
TRBD2 | TRBJ2-1 | - | TRBV28 | TGTGCCAGCAGTGGGGCTTCTAGCGGGAGTTCCGGTGAGCAGTTCTTC | CASSGASSGSSGEQFF
- | TRBJ2-1 | - | TRBV29-1 | TGCAGCGTTGAAGTGGTCTCGAGTTACAATGAGCAGTTCTTC | CSVEVVSSYNEQFF
- | TRBJ2-4 | - | TRBV19 | TGTGCCAGTATGGGTCCGTGGGAAGACATTCAGTACTTC | CASMGPWEDIQYF
TRBD2 | TRBJ2-3 | - | TRBV29-1 | TGCAGCGTTGACGGACTAGTTGGTCTAGTGGGGGATACGCAGTATTTT | CSVDGLVGLVGDTQYF
- | TRBJ2-5 | many | TRBV20-1 | TGCAGTGCTAGAGTTGGACAACTGGAGTCCCAGTACTTC | CSARVGQLESQYF
TRBD2 | TRBJ2-1 | - | TRBV20-1 | TGCAGTGCTAGTAGGCTAGCGGGAGTTTCCTCCATCAATGAGCAGTTCTTC | CSASRLAGVSSINEQFF
- | TRBJ2-5 | - | TRBV27 | TGTGCCAGCAGTGCAGGGAGGCAAGAGACCCAGTACTTC | CASSAGRQETQYF
TRBD2 | TRBJ2-1 | - | TRBV5-1 | TGCGCCAGCAGCTTAGGGACTAGTGCCTACAATGAGCAGTTCTTC | CASSLGTSAYNEQFF
TRBD1 | TRBJ1-2 | once | TRBV20-1 | TGCAGTGCTAGAGAATTAAGGGACAGGGACTATGGCTACACCTTC | CSARELRDRDYGYTF
TRBD2 | TRBJ2-1 | - | TRBV11-2 | TGTGCCAGCAGATTCATCGGGAGGGCCCACAATGAGCAGTTCTTC | CASRFIGRAHNEQFF
- | TRBJ2-5 | - | TRBV5-1 | TGCGCCAGCAGCTTGGGGAACTCAGGAAGGTACCAAGAGACCCAGTACTTC | CASSLGNSGRYQETQYF
TRBD1 | TRBJ1-2 | - | TRBV28 | TGTGCCAGCAAGCGGGACAGGGGAAGTTTTGGTAACTATGGCTACACCTTC | CASKRDRGSFGNYGYTF
- | TRBJ1-1 | - | TRBV7-2 | TGTGCCAGCAGCTCCCTCCGGGGGATAGTCACTGAAGCTTTCTTT | CASSSLRGIVTEAFF
TRBD1 | TRBJ1-4 | once | TRBV4-2 | TGTGCCAGCAGCCAAGAAGGGACAGGGCAAGAAAAACTGTTTTTT | CASSQEGTGQEKLFF
- | TRBJ2-7 | - | TRBV11-2 | TGTGCCAGCAGCTTCGATCCAGGGTCGGACGAGCAGTACTTC | CASSFDPGSDEQYF
- | TRBJ2-7 | few | TRBV11-3 | TGTGCCAGCAGCCAAACATGGGGGGACGAGCAGTACTTC | CASSQTWGDEQYF
- | TRBJ2-3 | - | TRBV7-9 | TGTGCCAGCCACCGGGTCTCTAGCACAGATACCCAGTATTTT | CASHRVSSTDTQYF
- | TRBJ1-1 | once | TRBV3-1 | TGTGCCAGCAGCCAAGATCTCGGATACCTGAACACTGAAGCTTTCTTT | CASSQDLGYLNTEAFF
- | TRBJ2-7 | - | TRBV4-3 | TGCGCCAGCAGCCAGGACCGACAGGTCAACTACGAGCAGTACTTC | CASSQDRQVNYEQYF
TRBD2 | TRBJ2-5 | - | TRBV12-5 | TGTGCTAGTGGTTTGCCAAAGACTAGCGGCCAAGAGACCCAGTACTTC | CASGLPKTSGQETQYF
- | TRBJ1-2 | - | TRBV27 | TGTGCCAGCAGTTGGGCAGGACCTCAAGGGGGCTACACCTTC | CASSWAGPQGGYTF
- | TRBJ2-7 | few | TRBV6-2/TRBV6-3 | TGTGCCAGCAGTTTGGCGGCCGCCGCCTACGAGCAGTACTTC | CASSLAAAAYEQYF
TRBD1 | TRBJ2-7 | - | TRBV20-1 | TGCAGTGCTAGAGATAAGCAGGGGGCGCGGCACTACGAGCAGTACTTC | CSARDKQGARHYEQYF
- | TRBJ2-5 | few | TRBV4-2 | TGTGCCAGCAGCCAAGGATCAGGGGGGGTAAGGGAGACCCAGTACTTC | CASSQGSGGVRETQYF
TRBD1 | TRBJ2-3 | few | TRBV29-1 | TGCAGCGTTAAGACAGGGGAGGATACGCAGTATTTT | CSVKTGEDTQYF